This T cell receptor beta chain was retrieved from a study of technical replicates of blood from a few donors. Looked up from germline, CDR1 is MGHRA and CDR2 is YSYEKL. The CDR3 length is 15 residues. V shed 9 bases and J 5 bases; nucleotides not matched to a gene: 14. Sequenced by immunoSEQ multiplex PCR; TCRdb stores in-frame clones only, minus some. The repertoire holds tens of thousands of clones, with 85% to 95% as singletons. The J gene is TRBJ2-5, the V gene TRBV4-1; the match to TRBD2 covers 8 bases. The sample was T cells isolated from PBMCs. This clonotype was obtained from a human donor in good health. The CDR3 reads CASSPGRGAWETQYF. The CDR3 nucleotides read TGCGCCAGTTCACCGGGGCGGGGGGCTTGGGAGACCCAGTACTTC.